This entry is about one T cell receptor (beta chain). This record comes from a study of blood T cell repertoires in COVID-19. Study as a whole: COVID-19 samples from acute and convalescent phases originated in the United States, Italy and Spain. From T cells, B-cell-depleted T cells, or PBMCs came the material, which was cDNA or gDNA.

Authors' analysis steps: Reference gene primer amplification gave estimated nucleated cell counts. Clones were read by immunoSEQ multiplex PCR, and TCRdb kept only the in-frame ones, dropping some. Clone size and V and J calls were adopted from that table, with D and trimming inferred from the DNA. This sample carries 170,000 or so clones, around 83% of them seen once, and the ten largest clones take about 7%. Sequenced sample: peripheral blood. This receptor was obtained from a man aged 45 to 65 with active or convalescent COVID-19.

The CDR3 nucleotides are TGTGCCAGCAGCACACGAAGTTCACCCCTCCACTTT. Translation gives CASSTRSSPLHF. V usage is TRBV13 and J usage is TRBJ1-6, with D unclear. The germline V and J ends were trimmed by 5 bases and 9 bases, with 8 bases remaining between them. The CDR3 is made up of 12 amino acids. The germline V gene has CDR1 PRHDT and CDR2 FYEKMQ (reference sequence).